The sequence of this TCR beta chain was determined in a study of STAT5B mutations in CD4+ large granular lymphocyte leukemia. Looking at the study overall: Among healthy donors, a particular HLA allele went with more CDR3 'QG' motifs.

The CDR3 covers 18 residues. V trimming: 4 bases; J trimming: 4 bases; junction bases outside the gene matches: 11. CDR1 SGHNT and CDR2 YYREEE come from the germline V gene (reference sequence). The data were produced by immunoSEQ multiplex PCR, yet TCRdb's version contains in-frame clones alone and is incomplete. The data show some 21,000 clones, 75% seen once. The rearrangement links TRBV5-4 to TRBJ2-5; TRBD2 matches 15 bases. The clonotype comes from a human donor in good health. Sample: CD4+ T cells from blood buffy coats. The CDR3 reads CASSPGTSGRIGGETQYF. The CDR3 DNA reads as TGTGCCAGCAGCCCCGGGACTAGCGGGAGGATTGGGGGAGAGACCCAGTACTTC.